Below, 20 T cell receptor beta chains from the same sample are listed, as sequenced in a study of molecular identifiers for immune sequencing clone quantification. MiXCR was run by TCRdb on the PCR reads, yielding one entry per CDR3 protein. The table records about 36,000 distinct CDR3 sequences, under 20% of them present only once. Specimen: naive CD8+ T cells from blood, with Jurkat cell RNA spiked in. Indicated subset: FACS-sorted CD8+CD4-CCR7+CD45RA+ naive T cells. Receptors were obtained from a human donor in good health. Some libraries in this study had Jurkat cell RNA spiked in.

This clonotype occurred many times. The V and J genes are TRBV28 and TRBJ1-6; 7 positions match TRBD1. V lost 6 bases and J lost 5; bases outside the gene matches: 10. The germline gives CDR1 MDHEN, CDR2 SYDVKM. The CDR3 sequence is 16 residues long. CDR3 coding DNA: TGTGCCAGCAGCCCCACAGGGGTAGTGAATAATTCACCCCTCCACTTT. It is translated as CASSPTGVVNNSPLHF.

On this clonotype itself: A read error may explain this, as a much larger clone is one base away. This sequence joins TRBV12-3 or TRBV12-4 and TRBJ1-4; D is ambiguous. The CDR3 is 13 residues long. The CDR3 loop is CVSSASRLEKLFF. CDR3 coding DNA: TGTGTCAGCAGTGCCAGCCGACTAGAAAAACTGTTTTTT.

This clonotype was counted many times. The chain joins TRBV5-1 to TRBJ2-3; the D gene is possibly TRBD2 (5 bases). Looked up from germline, CDR1 is SGHRS and CDR2 is YFSETQ. The V end was cut by 1 base, the J end by 1 base, with 10 bases between. There are 15 residues in the CDR3. The CDR3 here is CASSLWEKGTDTQYF. CDR3 nucleotide sequence: TGCGCCAGCAGCTTGTGGGAGAAAGGCACAGATACGCAGTATTTT.

This clonotype was recorded many times. The chain links TRBV27 to TRBJ1-2; D remains ambiguous. The germline V and J ends were trimmed by 7 bases and 2 bases, with 17 bases remaining between them. Per germline, CDR1 MNHEY and CDR2 SMNVEV (reference sequence). The CDR3 is 15 amino acids. Written as DNA, the CDR3 is TGTGCCAGCACCCCGCTGGGGAACGGAAACTATGGCTACACCTTC. This translates into CASTPLGNGNYGYTF.

V is TRBV4-1 and J is TRBJ2-1, with D perhaps TRBD1 (6 bases). V was cut by 1 base and J by 8 bases, with 9 bases left in between. Germline-derived CDR1 and CDR2 are MGHRA and YSYEKL. The CDR3 contains 13 residues. The CDR3 sequence is CASSQGTVDEQFF. In DNA form, the CDR3 reads TGCGCCAGCAGCCAAGGGACAGTTGATGAGCAGTTCTTC.

The chain employs TRBV29-1 and TRBJ2-7; TRBD2 matches 8 bases. The junction had 3 bases not matched to a gene; V was cut back by 2 bases and J by 3 bases. This CDR3 region has 13 residues. CDR1 and CDR2 (germline): SQVTM, ANQGSEA. Here the CDR3 DNA reads TGCAGCGTTGAAATCCGGGAGGGCTACGAGCAGTACTTC. Translated, it gives CSVEIREGYEQYF.

This clonotype was counted many times. V gene TRBV12-3 or TRBV12-4 combines with J gene TRBJ2-1; D is ambiguous. The V end lost 2 bases, the J end lost 2 bases, and 7 bases lay between the germline ends. The CDR3 loop spans 14 amino acids. The CDR3 loop reads CASSLLGPYNEQFF. CDR3 DNA: TGTGCCAGCAGTTTATTAGGGCCCTACAATGAGCAGTTCTTC.

Ten or more counts support this clonotype. V is TRBV28 and J is TRBJ2-7; 8 bases match TRBD1. CDR1 is MDHEN, CDR2 SYDVKM, per germline. Trimming took 6 bases from V and 6 from J; bases not matched to a gene: 10. There are 14 residues in the CDR3. The DNA for the CDR3 is TGTGCCAGCAGAGTACCACAGGGGGTCGGCGAGCAGTACTTC. Protein product: CASRVPQGVGEQYF.

In its sample, this clonotype was seen many times. The chain joins TRBV24-1 to TRBJ1-5, with 8 positions matching TRBD1. Germline CDR1 KGHDR, CDR2 SFDVKD. This CDR3 is 16 amino acids long. Trimming at V came to 3 bases and at J to 3 bases, leaving 6 bases not matched to a gene. The CDR3 loop is CATSDVRDRYNQPQHF. CDR3 in DNA: TGTGCCACCAGTGATGTGCGGGACAGGTACAATCAGCCCCAGCATTTT.

Remarks on this clonotype: A read error may be the cause here, since a much bigger clone is one base away. Likely a read error: the CDR3 ends without its conserved phenylalanine or tryptophan. The rearrangement links TRBV6-6 to TRBJ2-7, with 9 bases that match TRBD1. CDR1 and CDR2 (germline): MNHNY, SVGAGI (reference sequence). With 8 bases clipped from V and 4 bases from J, the junction kept 6 bases outside the gene matches. The CDR3 consists of 13 residues. CDR3 sequence (DNA): TGTGCCAGCGAACAGGGGGCTCCATACGAGCAGTACCTC. It codes for CASEQGAPYEQYL.

This clonotype was seen repeatedly, ten times or more. The chain combines TRBV7-9 with TRBJ1-1; D is ambiguous. In germline, CDR1 is SEHNR, CDR2 FQNEAQ (reference sequence). The V and J ends lost 10 bases and 5 bases respectively, with 17 bases between them. The CDR3 is made up of 13 amino acids. The CDR3 DNA sequence: TGTGCCACCGAGACCCGGGAGGGTACTGAAGCTTTCTTT. Encoded protein: CATETREGTEAFF.

This clonotype appeared many times. J is TRBJ1-5 and V is TRBV20-1; D is unclear. The length of the CDR3 is 13 residues. Trimming cost V 0 bases and J 2 bases, with 5 bases left between them. The germline V gene encodes CDR1 DFQATT and CDR2 SNEGSKA (reference sequence). CDR3 region: CSARDPGNQPQHF. The CDR3 region has the DNA TGCAGTGCTAGAGATCCAGGCAATCAGCCCCAGCATTTT.

Note on this clonotype: Relative to the germline gene, one junction end is altered; a read error may explain this. The rearrangement uses TRBV6-5 and TRBJ2-1, with D unclear. The CDR3 has 13 residues. CDR1 and CDR2 (germline): MNHEY, SVGAGI. The chain's CDR3 is CASGYSSYNEQFF. CDR3 sequence (DNA): TGTGCCAGCGGTTACAGTAGTTACAATGAGCAGTTCTTC.

This clonotype was counted ten times or more. The chain joins TRBV10-3 to TRBJ2-1; D gene ambiguous. The germline V gene encodes CDR1 ENHRY and CDR2 SYGVKD. The ends were cut back, 0 bases at V and 0 bases at J, with 12 bases in the middle. CDR3 length: 17 residues. CDR3: CAISESKLGSSYNEQFF. The CDR3, as DNA: TGTGCCATCAGTGAGTCGAAATTAGGAAGCTCCTACAATGAGCAGTTCTTC.

A remark on this clonotype: A much larger clone sits a single nucleotide away, making a read error possible. The chain joins TRBV14 to TRBJ2-1, with a possible D match to TRBD2 (6 bases). Deletions cut 1 base from V and 7 bases from J, with 11 bases between. Germline V CDR1 and CDR2: SGHDN, FVKESK. The CDR3 is 14 amino acids. CDR3 sequence: CASSQVVGGNEQFF. CDR3 DNA sequence: TGTGCCAGCAGCCAAGTAGTGGGGGGTAATGAGCAGTTCTTC.

This clonotype has only a few counts. The chain links TRBV19 to TRBJ2-3; D is uncertain. The germline V gene has CDR1 LNHDA and CDR2 SQIVND (reference sequence). Trimming cost V 5 bases and J 2 bases, with 8 bases left between them. The length of the CDR3 is 13 residues. The CDR3 bases are TGTGCCAGTAGTCCGGAGAACACAGATACGCAGTATTTT. Encoded protein: CASSPENTDTQYF.

This clonotype was seen ten or more times. The chain employs TRBV27 and TRBJ1-1; 7 nucleotides line up with TRBD1. The CDR3 sequence is 13 residues long. The germline V gene has CDR1 MNHEY and CDR2 SMNVEV (reference sequence). V was clipped by 3 bases and J by 4 bases; unmatched bases: 2. DNA of the CDR3: TGTGCCAGCAGTTTCGACAGGGTCACTGAAGCTTTCTTT. Amino acids: CASSFDRVTEAFF.

A few counts support this clonotype. V gene TRBV4-3 combines with J gene TRBJ2-3; 9 bases map to TRBD2. With 6 bases clipped from V and 0 bases from J, the junction kept 13 bases outside the gene matches. Germline V lookup: CDR1 LGHNA, CDR2 YSLEER. The CDR3 length is 18 residues. Here the CDR3 DNA reads TGCGCCAGCAGTGACCTAGCGGGGTCGGAATGGAGCACAGATACGCAGTATTTT. Its translation: CASSDLAGSEWSTDTQYF.

This clonotype was observed many times. The chain couples TRBV20-1 to TRBJ1-5, with no clear D. Looked up from germline, CDR1 is DFQATT and CDR2 is SNEGSKA (reference sequence). The CDR3 length is 16 residues. Trimming removed 3 bases from V and 2 bases from J, with 17 bases in between. In DNA, the CDR3 is TGCAGTGCTAGCCCCCAAAGCAGGTCGGGCAATCAGCCCCAGCATTTT. Residues: CSASPQSRSGNQPQHF.

This clonotype was picked up a small number of times. The V call is TRBV19, the J call TRBJ2-7; tentatively, D is TRBD2 (6 bases). Trimming took off 6 bases at V and 2 bases at J, with 11 bases between the two ends. The CDR3 is made up of 13 amino acids. From germline, CDR1 is LNHDA and CDR2 SQIVND (reference sequence). The CDR3 nucleotides are TGTGCCAGTAGCCCGGGAGCTGCCTACGAGCAGTACTTC. This sequence encodes CASSPGAAYEQYF.